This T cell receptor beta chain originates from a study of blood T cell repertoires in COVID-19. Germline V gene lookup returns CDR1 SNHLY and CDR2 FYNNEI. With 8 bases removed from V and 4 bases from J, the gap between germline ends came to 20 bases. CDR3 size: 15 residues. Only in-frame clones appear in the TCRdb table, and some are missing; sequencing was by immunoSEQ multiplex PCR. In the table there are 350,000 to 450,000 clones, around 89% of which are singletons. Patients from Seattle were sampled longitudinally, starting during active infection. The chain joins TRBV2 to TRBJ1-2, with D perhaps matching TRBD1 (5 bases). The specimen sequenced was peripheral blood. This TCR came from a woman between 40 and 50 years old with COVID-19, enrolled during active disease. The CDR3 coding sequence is TGTGCCAGCGTGAGAACGAACCTGGGGCTCTATGGCTACACCTTC. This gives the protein CASVRTNLGLYGYTF. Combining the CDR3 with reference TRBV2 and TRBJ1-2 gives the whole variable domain EPEVTQTPSHQVTQMGQEVILRCVPISNHLYFYWYRQILGQKVEFLVSFYNNEISEKSEIFDDQFSVERPDGSNFTLKIRSTKLEDSAMYFCASVRTNLGLYGYTFGSGTRLTVV.